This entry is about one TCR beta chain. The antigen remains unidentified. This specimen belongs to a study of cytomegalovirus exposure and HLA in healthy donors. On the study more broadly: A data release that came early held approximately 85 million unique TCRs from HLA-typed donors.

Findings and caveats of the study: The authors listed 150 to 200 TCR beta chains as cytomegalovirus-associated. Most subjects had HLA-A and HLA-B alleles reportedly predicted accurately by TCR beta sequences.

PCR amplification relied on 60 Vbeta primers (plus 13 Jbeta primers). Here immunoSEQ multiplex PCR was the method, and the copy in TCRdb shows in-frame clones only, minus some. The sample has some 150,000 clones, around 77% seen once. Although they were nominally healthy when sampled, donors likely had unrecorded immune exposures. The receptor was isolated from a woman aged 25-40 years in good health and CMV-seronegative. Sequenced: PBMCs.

CDR3 nucleotides: TGTGCCTGGAGTCGGGACAGGTTTAGTGAGCAGTTCTTC. Protein: CAWSRDRFSEQFF. The chain is built from TRBV30 and TRBJ2-1; TRBD1 aligns across 8 bases. The germline V gene encodes CDR1 GTSNPN and CDR2 SVGIG (reference sequence). V trimming: 2 bases; J trimming: 9 bases; junction bases outside the gene matches: 6. This CDR3 is 13 amino acids long.